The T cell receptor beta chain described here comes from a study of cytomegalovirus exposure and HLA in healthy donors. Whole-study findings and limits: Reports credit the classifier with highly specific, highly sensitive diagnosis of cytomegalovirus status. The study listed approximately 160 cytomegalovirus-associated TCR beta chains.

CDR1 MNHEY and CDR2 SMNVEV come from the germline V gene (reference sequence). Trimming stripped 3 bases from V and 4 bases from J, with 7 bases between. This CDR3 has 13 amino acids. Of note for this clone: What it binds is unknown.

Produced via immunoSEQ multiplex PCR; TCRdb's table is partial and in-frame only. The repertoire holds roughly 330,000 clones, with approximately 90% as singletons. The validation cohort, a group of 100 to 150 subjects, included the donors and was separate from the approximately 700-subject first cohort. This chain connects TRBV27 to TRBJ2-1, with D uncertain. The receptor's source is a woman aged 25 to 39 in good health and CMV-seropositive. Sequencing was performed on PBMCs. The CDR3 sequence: CASSFPQYNEQFF. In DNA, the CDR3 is TGTGCCAGCAGTTTTCCACAGTACAATGAGCAGTTCTTC.